These 27 T cell receptor beta chains were sequenced from one sample in a study of OX40 agonist ivuxolimab in advanced cancers. Repertoires were generated with immunoSEQ multiplex PCR, while TCRdb's copy carries only in-frame clones and drops some. The sample contains around 65,000 clones, about 90% of which appear only once. This material consisted of CD4+ or CD8+ T cells sorted from blood, taken in a trial of the OX40 agonist ivuxolimab. Receptors were obtained from an adult with an advanced solid tumor such as melanoma, head and neck, liver or kidney cancer.

This clone is a singleton in its sample. V is TRBV30 and J is TRBJ1-1; TRBD1 is a possible D gene (6 bases). The V end lost 0 bases, the J end lost 0 bases, and 11 bases lay between the germline ends. The CDR3 is made up of 15 amino acids. Per germline, CDR1 GTSNPN and CDR2 SVGIG (reference sequence). CDR3 DNA sequence: TGTGCCTGGAGTGTACCCAGGGGATTGAACACTGAAGCTTTCTTT. It specifies CAWSVPRGLNTEAFF.

The rearrangement uses TRBV5-5 and TRBJ2-1, with TRBD2 as a possible D gene (6 bases). Per the germline V gene, CDR1 is SGHKS and CDR2 is YYEKEE (reference sequence). V shed 0 bases and J shed 0 bases, with 7 bases lying between them. The CDR3 runs to 15 residues. CDR3 protein: CASSLAGSSYNEQFF. CDR3 coding DNA: TGTGCCAGCAGCTTGGCCGGGAGCTCCTACAATGAGCAGTTCTTC.

The gene calls are TRBV7-8 and TRBJ2-2; no firm D call. Germline CDR1 SGHVS, CDR2 FQNEAQ. CDR3 length: 15 residues. V dropped 5 bases and J dropped 0 bases, with 10 bases sitting between them. The CDR3 sequence is CASSTTVANTGELFF. Written as DNA, the CDR3 is TGTGCCAGCAGCACAACAGTGGCGAACACCGGGGAGCTGTTTTTT. Drawing the rest from reference TRBV7-8 and TRBJ2-2, the complete variable domain is GAGVSQSPRYKVAKRGQDVALRCDPISGHVSLFWYQQALGQGPEFLTYFQNEAQLDKSGLPSDRFFAERPEGSVSTLKIQRTQQEDSAVYLCASSTTVANTGELFFGEGSRLTVL.

This chain uses TRBV19 with TRBJ2-4; 7 bases align to TRBD1. The junction had 2 bases not matched to a gene; V was cut back by 0 bases and J by 3 bases. The CDR3 has 15 residues. In germline, CDR1 is LNHDA, CDR2 SQIVND (reference sequence). Here the CDR3 DNA reads TGTGCCAGTAGTATAGAAACAGGGGTCAAAAACATTCAGTACTTC. Translation gives CASSIETGVKNIQYF. Full variable domain (outside the CDR3, taken from reference TRBV19 and TRBJ2-4): DGGITQSPKYLFRKEGQNVTLSCEQNLNHDAMYWYRQDPGQGLRLIYYSQIVNDFQKGDIAEGYSVSREKKESFPLTVTSAQKNPTAFYLCASSIETGVKNIQYFGAGTRLSVL.

The chain uses TRBV27 and TRBJ2-7; 8 nucleotides line up with TRBD2. Germline CDR1 reads MNHEY; CDR2 reads SMNVEV (reference sequence). With V trimmed by 5 bases and J by 3 bases, 9 bases remained unmatched. CDR3 length equals 15 residues. Written as DNA, the CDR3 is TGTGCCAGCAGTGATGTAAGGACTAGCAGCTACGAGCAGTACTTC. Protein: CASSDVRTSSYEQYF.

The chain carries TRBV7-9 and TRBJ2-3, with D perhaps TRBD1 (6 bases). The ends were cut back, 5 bases at V and 4 bases at J, with 19 bases in the middle. Looked up from germline, CDR1 is SEHNR and CDR2 is FQNEAQ (reference sequence). This CDR3 is built from 16 residues. In nucleotides, the CDR3 is TGTGCCAGCAGCCGGTACAACAGGGTAGGTGCAGATACGCAGTATTTT. Translation: CASSRYNRVGADTQYF.

J is TRBJ1-2 and V is TRBV5-1; TRBD1 matches 10 bases. The CDR3 extends over 17 amino acids. CDR1 SGHRS and CDR2 YFSETQ come from the germline V gene. Unmatched junction bases numbered 13, after V lost 2 bases and J lost 6 bases. The CDR3 DNA sequence: TGCGCCAGCAGCTTCTCTAACACTCGACAGGGGGCAGATGGCTACACCTTC. This gives the protein CASSFSNTRQGADGYTF. The variable domain in full, with the rest retrieved from reference TRBV5-1 and TRBJ1-2, is KAGVTQTPRYLIKTRGQQVTLSCSPISGHRSVSWYQQTPGQGLQFLFEYFSETQRNKGNFPGRFSGRQFSNSRSEMNVSTLELGDSALYLCASSFSNTRQGADGYTFGSGTRLTVV.

The chain uses TRBV30 and TRBJ1-2; D uncertain. V dropped 3 bases and J dropped 1 base, with 6 bases sitting between them. This CDR3 is built from 12 residues. CDR1 and CDR2 from the germline V gene are GTSNPN and SVGIG (reference sequence). The CDR3, as DNA: TGTGCCTGGAGCTCAAATAACTATGGCTACACCTTC. It yields the protein CAWSSNNYGYTF. Combining the CDR3 with reference TRBV30 and TRBJ1-2 gives the whole variable domain SQTIHQWPATLVQPVGSPLSLECTVEGTSNPNLYWYRQAAGRGLQLLFYSVGIGQISSEVPQNLSASRPQDRQFILSSKKLLLSDSGFYLCAWSSNNYGYTFGSGTRLTVV.

The V and J genes are TRBV5-1 and TRBJ2-7, with D possibly being TRBD1 (6 bases). CDR3 length equals 15 residues. The germline gives CDR1 SGHRS, CDR2 YFSETQ. V lost 0 bases and J 0 bases, leaving 10 bases between the germline ends. The CDR3 DNA sequence: TGCGCCAGCAGCTTGGGGACAGCGATCTCCTACGAGCAGTACTTC. Its protein product is CASSLGTAISYEQYF.

The CDR3 sequence: CASSPRTGEPLEAFF. Written as DNA, the CDR3 is TGCGCCAGCAGCCCTCGGACAGGAGAACCTTTAGAAGCTTTCTTT. V usage is TRBV5-1 and J usage is TRBJ1-1, with TRBD1 matching 7 bases. The CDR3 consists of 15 residues. After removal of 4 bases from V and 8 bases from J, the junction contained 14 bases not matched to a gene. Looked up from germline, CDR1 is SGHRS and CDR2 is YFSETQ.

V is TRBV5-1 and J is TRBJ2-1; possible D gene TRBD2, 5 bases. The CDR3 spans 17 residues. The V gene's germline CDR1 is SGHRS and CDR2 YFSETQ. V gave up 3 bases and J gave up 4 bases, with 20 bases separating them. As DNA, the CDR3 is TGCGCCAGCAGCTCAGAGGGTAGTGGTGGAAGGTACAATGAGCAGTTCTTC. Its protein is CASSSEGSGGRYNEQFF.

The rearrangement links TRBV9 to TRBJ2-1; TRBD2 aligns across 9 bases. J lost 4 bases, V lost 1 base, and 6 bases had no gene match. Germline-derived CDR1 and CDR2 are SGDLS and YYNGEE. This CDR3 has 16 amino acids. CDR3 amino acids: CASSVRAGGPYNEQFF. The CDR3 nucleotides are TGTGCCAGCAGCGTAAGGGCGGGGGGGCCTTACAATGAGCAGTTCTTC.

V gene TRBV30 combines with J gene TRBJ1-5, with D tentatively TRBD1 (6 bases). CDR1 and CDR2 (germline): GTSNPN, SVGIG (reference sequence). The germline V and J ends were trimmed by 0 bases and 2 bases, with 11 bases remaining between them. The CDR3 consists of 15 residues. In DNA form, the CDR3 reads TGTGCCTGGAGTGTACAGGGAGTACGCAATCAGCCCCAGCATTTT. Translated, it gives CAWSVQGVRNQPQHF.

This clone was detected once. The CDR3 here is CAIETSGGAGEQFF. CDR3 bases: TGTGCCATCGAGACTAGCGGGGGGGCCGGTGAGCAGTTCTTC. V and J are TRBV10-3 and TRBJ2-1; 14 bases agree with TRBD2. The germline gives CDR1 ENHRY, CDR2 SYGVKD. This CDR3 spans 14 amino acids. The J segment lost 9 bases and the V segment lost 8 bases, leaving 6 bases of the junction unmatched.

The chain uses TRBV2 and TRBJ2-3, with D perhaps matching TRBD1 (6 bases). CDR1 and CDR2 (germline): SNHLY, FYNNEI. V was clipped by 6 bases and J by 0 bases, with 13 bases between them. The CDR3 covers 15 residues. CDR3 protein: CASRRGQFSTDTQYF. CDR3 nucleotides: TGTGCCAGCAGGAGAGGACAGTTTAGCACAGATACGCAGTATTTT.

This chain connects TRBV4-1 to TRBJ2-3, with 9 bases fitting TRBD2. The CDR3 is 19 amino acids. Germline V gene data show CDR1 as MGHRA and CDR2 as YSYEKL. V lost 0 bases and J lost 2; bases outside the gene matches: 12. Here the CDR3 reads CASSQDSSGARAYTDTQYF. The DNA for the CDR3 is TGCGCCAGCAGCCAAGATTCTAGCGGGGCGCGAGCTTACACAGATACGCAGTATTTT.

This chain uses TRBV30 with TRBJ1-2; weak D call: TRBD1 (5 bases). The CDR3 extends over 14 amino acids. Germline values: CDR1 GTSNPN, CDR2 SVGIG (reference sequence). V was clipped by 2 bases and J by 2 bases, with 12 bases between them. CDR3 in DNA: TGTGCCTGGAGTAATCAGGGAGGAAACTATGGCTACACCTTC. Its translation is CAWSNQGGNYGYTF.

V is TRBV5-1 and J is TRBJ2-3, with D possibly being TRBD2 (7 bases). Per the germline V gene, CDR1 is SGHRS and CDR2 is YFSETQ. Trimming took 2 bases from V and 2 from J, leaving 12 bases between them. The CDR3 consists of 15 residues. The CDR3 spells CASSLGGGTTDTQYF. In DNA form, the CDR3 reads TGCGCCAGCAGCTTAGGGGGGGGAACCACAGATACGCAGTATTTT.

The chain joins TRBV6-5 to TRBJ1-2, with 10 bases aligning to TRBD1. The CDR3 has 14 residues. The germline CDR1 and CDR2 sequences are MNHEY and SVGAGI. Trimming removed 5 bases from V and 5 bases from J; junction bases left unmatched: 5. The CDR3: CASSRWDRGYGYTF. CDR3 DNA: TGTGCCAGCAGTCGCTGGGACAGGGGTTATGGCTACACCTTC.

This chain uses TRBV6-6 with TRBJ2-1; 9 bases map to TRBD2. The trim removed 5 bases at V and 7 bases at J, leaving 9 bases unmatched. CDR1 is MNHNY, CDR2 SVGAGI, per germline (reference sequence). The CDR3 has 15 amino acids. The CDR3 sequence is CASSTRSGGTNEQFF. For the CDR3, the DNA is TGTGCCAGCAGTACCAGAAGCGGGGGGACGAATGAGCAGTTCTTC.

For the CDR3, the DNA is TGTGCCAGCAGCCGGACAGGGGTTAATGAAAAACTGTTTTTT. It translates to CASSRTGVNEKLFF. The gene calls are TRBV7-9 and TRBJ1-4; 9 bases match TRBD1. This CDR3 is built from 14 residues. V gave up 5 bases and J gave up 4 bases; unmatched junction bases: 2. In germline, CDR1 is SEHNR, CDR2 FQNEAQ (reference sequence).

The chain carries TRBV5-1 and TRBJ1-1, with no clear D. In germline, CDR1 is SGHRS, CDR2 YFSETQ. V was trimmed by 3 bases and J by 0 bases, leaving 12 bases between them. The CDR3 has 15 amino acids. CDR3 region: CASSSIGGMNTEAFF. CDR3 coding DNA: TGCGCCAGCAGCTCGATTGGTGGGATGAACACTGAAGCTTTCTTT. The full variable domain, rest sourced from reference TRBV5-1 and TRBJ1-1, is KAGVTQTPRYLIKTRGQQVTLSCSPISGHRSVSWYQQTPGQGLQFLFEYFSETQRNKGNFPGRFSGRQFSNSRSEMNVSTLELGDSALYLCASSSIGGMNTEAFFGQGTRLTVV.

The V and J genes are TRBV7-8 and TRBJ1-1; 7 bases map to TRBD1. V trimming: 5 bases; J trimming: 4 bases; junction bases outside the gene matches: 7. Germline loops: CDR1 SGHVS, CDR2 FQNEAQ. The CDR3 is 14 residues long. CDR3 bases: TGTGCCAGCAGCCAACTACAGGGGTTCACTGAAGCTTTCTTT. Translating gives CASSQLQGFTEAFF.

The chain combines TRBV6-1 with TRBJ2-7; D is tentatively TRBD1 or TRBD2 (5 bases each). CDR3 length: 13 amino acids. V dropped 7 bases and J dropped 3 bases, with 13 bases sitting between them. The germline gives CDR1 MNHNS, CDR2 SASEGT. CDR3 nucleotides: TGTGCCAGCACAACTAGGGACCTCTACGAGCAGTACTTC. Encoded protein: CASTTRDLYEQYF.

The chain joins TRBV29-1 to TRBJ1-1; perhaps TRBD1 as D (5 bases). V was trimmed by 1 base and J by 5 bases, leaving 14 bases between them. The CDR3 spans 14 residues. Looked up from germline, CDR1 is SQVTM and CDR2 is ANQGSEA. The chain's CDR3 is CSVEAETVETEAFF. The CDR3 bases are TGCAGCGTTGAAGCCGAGACAGTGGAGACTGAAGCTTTCTTT.

V and J are TRBV9 and TRBJ1-6; the D gene is possibly TRBD1 (5 bases). Germline V gene sequence: CDR1 SGDLS, CDR2 YYNGEE. The CDR3 sequence is 15 residues long. With 4 bases removed from V and 7 bases from J, the gap between germline ends came to 15 bases. This CDR3 reads CASSSSGTENSPLHF. The CDR3 nucleotides read TGTGCCAGCAGCTCCTCCGGGACTGAAAATTCACCCCTCCACTTT.

The CDR3 protein is CASSRGFNYGYTF. CDR3 nucleotide sequence: TGTGCCAGCAGCCGGGGGTTTAACTATGGCTACACCTTC. The chain has TRBV11-2 and TRBJ1-2; D is possibly TRBD1 (5 bases). Looked up from germline, CDR1 is SGHAT and CDR2 is FQNNGV. This CDR3 region has 13 residues. V lost 5 bases to trimming and J lost 1 base, with 8 bases between them.